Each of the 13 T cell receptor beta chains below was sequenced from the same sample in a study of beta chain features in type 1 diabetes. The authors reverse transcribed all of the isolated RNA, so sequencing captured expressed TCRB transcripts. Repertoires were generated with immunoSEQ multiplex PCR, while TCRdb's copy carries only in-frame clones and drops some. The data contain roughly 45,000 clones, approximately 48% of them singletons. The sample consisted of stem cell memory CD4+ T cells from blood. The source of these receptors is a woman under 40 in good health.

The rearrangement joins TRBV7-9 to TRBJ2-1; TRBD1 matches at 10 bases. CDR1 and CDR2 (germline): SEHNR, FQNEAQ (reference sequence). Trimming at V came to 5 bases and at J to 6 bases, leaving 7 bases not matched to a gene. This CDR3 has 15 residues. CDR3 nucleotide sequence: TGTGCCAGCAGCCCCCGGGACAGGGGCTTCAATGAGCAGTTCTTC. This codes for CASSPRDRGFNEQFF.

The CDR3 DNA reads as TGTGCCAGCAGTTATGGGACTAGCGGTCTGGATACGCAGTATTTT. Protein sequence: CASSYGTSGLDTQYF. This rearrangement joins TRBV6-6 to TRBJ2-3; 11 bases line up with TRBD2. V shed 3 bases, J shed 6 bases, and the junction held 5 bases outside the gene matches. Germline V lookup: CDR1 MNHNY, CDR2 SVGAGI (reference sequence). The CDR3 has 15 residues.

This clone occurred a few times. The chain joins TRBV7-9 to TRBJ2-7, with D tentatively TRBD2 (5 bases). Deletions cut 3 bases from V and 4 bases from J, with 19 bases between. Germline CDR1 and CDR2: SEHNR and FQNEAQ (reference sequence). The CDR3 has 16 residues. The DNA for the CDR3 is TGTGCCAGCAGCTTGGACTCATCGACCCCCCTATACGAGCAGTACTTC. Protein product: CASSLDSSTPLYEQYF.

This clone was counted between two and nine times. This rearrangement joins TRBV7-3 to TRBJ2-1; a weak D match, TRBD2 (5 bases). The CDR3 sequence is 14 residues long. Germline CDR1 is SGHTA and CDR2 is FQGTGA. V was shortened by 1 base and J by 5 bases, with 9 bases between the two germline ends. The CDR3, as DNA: TGTGCCAGCAGCTTAATCGGAGGTGACAATGAGCAGTTCTTC. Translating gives CASSLIGGDNEQFF.

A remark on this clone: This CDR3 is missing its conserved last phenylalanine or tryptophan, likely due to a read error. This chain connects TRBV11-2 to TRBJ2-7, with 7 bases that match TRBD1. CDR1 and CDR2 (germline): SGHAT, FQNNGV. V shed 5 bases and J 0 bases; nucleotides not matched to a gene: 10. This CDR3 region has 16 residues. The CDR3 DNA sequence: TGTGCCAGCAGCGCCCTGGGACAGCCCTTCTCCTACGAGCAGTACCTC. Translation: CASSALGQPFSYEQYL.

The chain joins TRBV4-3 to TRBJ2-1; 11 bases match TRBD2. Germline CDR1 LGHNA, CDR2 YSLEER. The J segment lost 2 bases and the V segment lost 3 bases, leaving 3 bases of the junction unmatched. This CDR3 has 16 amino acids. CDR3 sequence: CASSHRLAGTYNEQFF. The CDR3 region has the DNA TGCGCCAGCAGCCACCGACTAGCGGGAACCTACAATGAGCAGTTCTTC.

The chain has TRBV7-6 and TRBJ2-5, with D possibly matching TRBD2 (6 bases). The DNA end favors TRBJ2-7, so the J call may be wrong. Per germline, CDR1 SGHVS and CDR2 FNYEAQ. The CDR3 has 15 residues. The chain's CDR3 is CASSHPLEGVYEQYF. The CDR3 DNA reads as TGTGCCAGCAGTCACCCCTTGGAGGGCGTATACGAGCAGTACTTC.

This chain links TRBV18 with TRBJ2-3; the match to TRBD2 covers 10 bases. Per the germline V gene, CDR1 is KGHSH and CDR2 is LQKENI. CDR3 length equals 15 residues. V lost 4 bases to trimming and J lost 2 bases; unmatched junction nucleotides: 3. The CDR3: CASSLGLADTDTQYF. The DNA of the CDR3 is TGTGCCAGCTCACTCGGACTAGCGGACACAGATACGCAGTATTTT.

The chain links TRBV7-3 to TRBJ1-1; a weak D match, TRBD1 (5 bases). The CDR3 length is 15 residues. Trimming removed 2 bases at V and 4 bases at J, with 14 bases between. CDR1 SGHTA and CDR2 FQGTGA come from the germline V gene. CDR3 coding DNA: TGTGCCAGCAGCTTATCTACCGGGGGGGGCACTGAAGCTTTCTTT. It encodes CASSLSTGGGTEAFF.

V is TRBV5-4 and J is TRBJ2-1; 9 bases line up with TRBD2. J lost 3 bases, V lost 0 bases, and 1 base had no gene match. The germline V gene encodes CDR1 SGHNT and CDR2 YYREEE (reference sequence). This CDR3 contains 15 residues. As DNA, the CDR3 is TGTGCCAGCAGCTTGGCAGCGGGGGGCTACAATGAGCAGTTCTTC. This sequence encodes CASSLAAGGYNEQFF.

Here the CDR3 reads CASSEVHMNTEAFF. In DNA form, the CDR3 reads TGTGCCAGCAGTGAAGTCCACATGAACACTGAAGCTTTCTTT. V usage is TRBV2 and J usage is TRBJ1-1; the D is unclear. The CDR3 runs to 14 residues. The germline CDR1 and CDR2 sequences are SNHLY and FYNNEI. V was trimmed by 1 base and J by 0 bases, leaving 6 bases between them.

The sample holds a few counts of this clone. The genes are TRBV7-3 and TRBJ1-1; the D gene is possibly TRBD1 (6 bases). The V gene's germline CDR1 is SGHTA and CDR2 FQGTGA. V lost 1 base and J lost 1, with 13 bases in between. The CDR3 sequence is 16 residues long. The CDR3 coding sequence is TGTGCCAGCAGCTTAATGAACAGGGTGGCGAACACTGAAGCTTTCTTT. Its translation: CASSLMNRVANTEAFF.

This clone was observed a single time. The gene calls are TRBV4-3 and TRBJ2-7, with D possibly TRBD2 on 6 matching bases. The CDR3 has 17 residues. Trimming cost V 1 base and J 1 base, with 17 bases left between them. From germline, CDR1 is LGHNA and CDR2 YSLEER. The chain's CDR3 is CASSQVRDSLRSYEQYF. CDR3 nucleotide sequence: TGCGCCAGCAGCCAAGTCCGGGACTCCCTGCGGTCCTACGAGCAGTACTTC.